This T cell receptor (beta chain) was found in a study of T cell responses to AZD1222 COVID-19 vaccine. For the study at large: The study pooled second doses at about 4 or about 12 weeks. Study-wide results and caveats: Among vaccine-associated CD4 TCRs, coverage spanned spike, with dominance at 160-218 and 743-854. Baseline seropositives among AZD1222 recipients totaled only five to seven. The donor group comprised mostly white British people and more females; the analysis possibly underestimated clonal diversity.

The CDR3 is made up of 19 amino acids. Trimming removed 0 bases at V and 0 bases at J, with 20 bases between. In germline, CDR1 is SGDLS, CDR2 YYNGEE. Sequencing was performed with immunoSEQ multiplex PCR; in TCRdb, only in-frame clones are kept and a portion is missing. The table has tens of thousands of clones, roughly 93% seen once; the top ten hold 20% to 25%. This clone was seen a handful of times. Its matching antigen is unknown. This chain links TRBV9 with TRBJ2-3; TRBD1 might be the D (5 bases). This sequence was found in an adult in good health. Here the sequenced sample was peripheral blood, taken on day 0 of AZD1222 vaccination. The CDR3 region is CASSVGSGHRRRSTDTQYF. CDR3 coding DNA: TGTGCCAGCAGCGTAGGTTCCGGACATCGAAGAAGAAGCACAGATACGCAGTATTTT.